The 27 T cell receptor beta chains listed next were all sequenced from one sample in a study of radiotherapy plus CTLA-4 blockade in lung cancer. Clones were read by immunoSEQ multiplex PCR, and TCRdb kept only the in-frame ones, dropping some. Of around 130,000 clones detected, more than 80% appear once; the ten largest clones hold 6.9%. Sequencing used peripheral blood, obtained from a patient treated with radiotherapy plus ipilimumab. Receptors originate from a human donor with non-small cell lung cancer that progressed on radiotherapy plus ipilimumab.

The rearrangement uses TRBV12-5 and TRBJ1-1, with a tentative D call TRBD1 (5 bases). CDR1 is LGHNT, CDR2 FRNRAP, per germline. Trimming shortened V by 7 bases and J by 3 bases, and 15 bases separated the two germline ends. The CDR3 sequence is 14 residues long. The CDR3 nucleotides are TGTGCTAGTGAGGGCCGGGGCAGGGACACTGAAGCTTTCTTT. Amino acid sequence: CASEGRGRDTEAFF.

The sample holds one count of this clone. The chain employs TRBV2 and TRBJ2-3; tentative D call: TRBD1 (5 bases). Looked up from germline, CDR1 is SNHLY and CDR2 is FYNNEI. V was cut by 6 bases and J by 6 bases, with 16 bases left in between. The length of the CDR3 is 14 residues. The CDR3 DNA is TGTGCCAGCAGCATAAGGGGTCACGGGGATACGCAGTATTTT. This translates into CASSIRGHGDTQYF.

The chain uses TRBV5-1 and TRBJ2-2; D not certain. CDR1 and CDR2 (germline): SGHRS, YFSETQ. Between the trimmed V and J ends, which lost 1 base and 0 bases, there was a span of 10 bases. The CDR3 runs 16 residues. The CDR3 region has the DNA TGCGCCAGCAGCTTGTCCGTGACTCCGAACACCGGGGAGCTGTTTTTT. Residues: CASSLSVTPNTGELFF.

V gene TRBV18 combines with J gene TRBJ1-2, with 8 bases matching TRBD1. The CDR3 consists of 16 residues. The J segment lost 4 bases and the V segment lost 3 bases, leaving 10 bases of the junction unmatched. CDR1 is KGHSH and CDR2 is LQKENI in the germline V gene. The CDR3 spells CASSPTGDIPPYGYTF. DNA for the CDR3: TGTGCCAGCTCACCGACAGGGGATATTCCCCCCTATGGCTACACCTTC. The entire variable domain, with the rest obtained from reference TRBV18 and TRBJ1-2, is as follows: NAGVMQNPRHLVRRRGQEARLRCSPMKGHSHVYWYRQLPEEGLKFMVYLQKENIIDESGMPKERFSAEFPKEGPSILRIQQVVRGDSAAYFCASSPTGDIPPYGYTFGSGTRLTVV.

There are a few counts of this clone. The rearrangement joins TRBV6-1 to TRBJ1-2; D is unresolved. Germline-derived CDR1 and CDR2 are MNHNS and SASEGT. V shed 6 bases and J shed 2 bases, with 7 bases lying between them. The CDR3 extends over 12 amino acids. DNA for the CDR3: TGTGCCAGCAGGAGCTTCAACTATGGCTACACCTTC. Protein sequence: CASRSFNYGYTF.

This clone was seen just once. The genes are TRBV10-2 and TRBJ1-2, with 8 nucleotides matching TRBD1. Germline assignment: CDR1 WSHSY and CDR2 SAAADI. The ends lost 4 bases at V and 5 bases at J; junction bases unmatched: 6. This CDR3 has 14 amino acids. CDR3 DNA: TGCGCCAGCAGTGGCGGACAGGGTCCTTATGGCTACACCTTC. Its protein is CASSGGQGPYGYTF.

This sequence joins TRBV5-1 and TRBJ2-1; D perhaps matches TRBD2 (8 bases). Germline V gives CDR1 SGHRS, CDR2 YFSETQ. The CDR3 contains 19 residues. The V end was cut by 0 bases, the J end by 10 bases, with 29 bases between. Written as DNA, the CDR3 is TGCGCCAGCAGCTTGGCCTGGGTAGCGGGACATGAAGGGGGACAGGAGCAGTTCTTC. Its protein is CASSLAWVAGHEGGQEQFF.

The chain carries TRBV5-1 and TRBJ2-5; 8 bases line up with TRBD1. The germline gives CDR1 SGHRS, CDR2 YFSETQ. V gave up 0 bases and J gave up 11 bases; unmatched junction bases: 12. The CDR3 sequence is 15 residues long. Here the CDR3 reads CASSLDTGTGQEQYF. The CDR3 coding sequence is TGCGCCAGCAGCTTGGACACCGGGACAGGACAGGAGCAGTACTTC.

The V gene is TRBV6-6, the J gene TRBJ1-1, with D maybe TRBD1 (5 bases). CDR3 size: 16 residues. Trimming removed 5 bases from V and 11 bases from J, with 27 bases in between. The germline V gene encodes CDR1 MNHNY and CDR2 SVGAGI (reference sequence). The CDR3 DNA reads as TGTGCCAGCAGTCCACCCCGGGCGGGGGGATTACATAGCGCTTTCTTT. Amino acid sequence: CASSPPRAGGLHSAFF.

The chain is built from TRBV6-1 and TRBJ1-2; 8 positions match TRBD1. The CDR3 is 14 amino acids. After removal of 1 base from V and 8 bases from J, the junction contained 6 bases not matched to a gene. Germline-derived CDR1 and CDR2 are MNHNS and SASEGT. In DNA form, the CDR3 reads TGTGCCAGCAGTGAAGTAAGGACAGGGTTAGGCTACACCTTC. It yields the protein CASSEVRTGLGYTF.

The rearrangement uses TRBV4-2 and TRBJ1-6; no firm D call. CDR1 and CDR2 from the germline V gene are LGHNA and YNFKEQ. The CDR3 has 16 amino acids. The ends were cut back, 1 base at V and 5 bases at J, with 12 bases in the middle. The DNA of the CDR3 is TGTGCCAGCAGCCAAGCGATGGGGATGGATAATTCACCCCTCCACTTT. This encodes CASSQAMGMDNSPLHF.

The chain employs TRBV7-9 and TRBJ2-3; D not certain. Between the trimmed V and J ends, which lost 0 bases and 6 bases, there was a span of 16 bases. CDR3 length: 16 residues. Per germline, CDR1 SEHNR and CDR2 FQNEAQ (reference sequence). Here the CDR3 DNA reads TGTGCCAGCAGCTTAGCGGCACGACAAAGCATTGATACGCAGTATTTT. As protein: CASSLAARQSIDTQYF.

The V call is TRBV6-1, the J call TRBJ2-7; 7 bases fit TRBD2. V lost 6 bases and J lost 7; bases outside the gene matches: 15. The CDR3 extends over 15 amino acids. Per germline, CDR1 MNHNS and CDR2 SASEGT. CDR3 region: CASRPTGLGAGEQYF. In DNA, the CDR3 is TGTGCCAGCAGACCAACAGGACTAGGGGCCGGGGAGCAGTACTTC.

The chain employs TRBV6-5 and TRBJ2-3; D call uncertain. Germline values: CDR1 MNHEY, CDR2 SVGAGI. With 6 bases removed from V and 10 bases from J, the gap between germline ends came to 14 bases. There are 12 residues in the CDR3. Written as DNA, the CDR3 is TGTGCCAGCAGGTCGGGTGTTTTTGCGCAGTATTTT. Protein product: CASRSGVFAQYF.

This rearrangement joins TRBV4-1 to TRBJ2-7, with D possibly matching TRBD1 (5 bases). Germline V gives CDR1 MGHRA, CDR2 YSYEKL. There are 16 residues in the CDR3. The V end lost 0 bases, the J end lost 11 bases, and 23 bases lay between the germline ends. In nucleotides, the CDR3 is TGCGCCAGCAGCCAAGATAGGGGCCGCTGGCCCGAAACGGAGTACTTC. It encodes CASSQDRGRWPETEYF.

V and J are TRBV19 and TRBJ1-5; the D is unclear. The CDR3 covers 16 residues. Germline V CDR1 and CDR2: LNHDA, SQIVND (reference sequence). V lost 4 bases to trimming and J lost 1 base, with 14 bases between them. The CDR3 sequence is CASSNEQQLSNQPQHF. In nucleotides, the CDR3 is TGTGCCAGTAGTAATGAACAACAATTAAGCAATCAGCCCCAGCATTTT.

The chain employs TRBV11-2 and TRBJ2-5; TRBD1 matches 7 bases. With 4 bases clipped from V and 1 base from J, the junction kept 6 bases outside the gene matches. The germline CDR1 and CDR2 sequences are SGHAT and FQNNGV. The CDR3 spans 15 residues. CDR3 nucleotide sequence: TGTGCCAGCAGCTGGGGGACAGTCCCCCAAGAGACCCAGTACTTC. Translation: CASSWGTVPQETQYF. The full variable domain, in which reference TRBV11-2 and TRBJ2-5 provide the parts outside the CDR3, is EAGVAQSPRYKIIEKRQSVAFWCNPISGHATLYWYQQILGQGPKLLIQFQNNGVVDDSQLPKDRFSAERLKGVDSTLKIQPAKLEDSAVYLCASSWGTVPQETQYFGPGTRLLVL.

This clone was counted once. The chain has TRBV9 and TRBJ2-3; no clear D gene. Germline V gene data show CDR1 as SGDLS and CDR2 as YYNGEE. Trimming stripped 0 bases from V and 4 bases from J, with 9 bases between. The CDR3 spans 14 residues. The CDR3 sequence: CASSVAGDADTQYF. DNA for the CDR3: TGTGCCAGCAGCGTAGCGGGTGACGCAGATACGCAGTATTTT. Drawing the rest from reference TRBV9 and TRBJ2-3, the complete variable domain is DSGVTQTPKHLITATGQRVTLRCSPRSGDLSVYWYQQSLDQGLQFLIQYYNGEERAKGNILERFSAQQFPDLHSELNLSSLELGDSALYFCASSVAGDADTQYFGPGTRLTVL.

The chain recombines TRBV10-3 with TRBJ1-4; D uncertain. V was cut by 3 bases and J by 4 bases, with 9 bases left in between. CDR1 ENHRY and CDR2 SYGVKD come from the germline V gene. The CDR3 runs 14 residues. The CDR3 DNA reads as TGTGCCATCAGTGAAGGCAGGAGTAATGAAAAACTGTTTTTT. It translates to CAISEGRSNEKLFF.

In this sample, this clone turned up once. The chain uses TRBV28 and TRBJ2-1; weak D call: TRBD1 (7 bases). Deletions cut 6 bases from V and 15 bases from J, with 15 bases between. Germline V gene sequence: CDR1 MDHEN, CDR2 SYDVKM. The CDR3 spans 11 residues. The CDR3 DNA is TGTGCCAGCAGCTCGACAGGGACTGCGTTCTTC. This translates into CASSSTGTAFF.

The V and J genes are TRBV5-1 and TRBJ2-3; 8 nucleotides align to TRBD2. Trimming at V came to 7 bases and at J to 6 bases, leaving 13 bases not matched to a gene. This CDR3 is 15 amino acids long. The germline V gene encodes CDR1 SGHRS and CDR2 YFSETQ. This chain's CDR3 is CASGPDGSGMDTQYF. CDR3 nucleotide sequence: TGCGCCAGCGGCCCGGACGGTAGCGGGATGGATACGCAGTATTTT.

This clone came up once. CDR3 bases: TGTGCCAGCAGCTTAGGCCCTAGCGGGAGGGACGAGCAGTACTTC. It encodes CASSLGPSGRDEQYF. The J gene is TRBJ2-7, the V gene TRBV7-6; the match to TRBD2 covers 12 bases. CDR1 is SGHVS and CDR2 is FNYEAQ in the germline V gene. The CDR3 runs 15 residues. Trimming removed 1 base from V and 5 bases from J; junction bases left unmatched: 3.

The CDR3: CASSQSGGVKSGELFF. For the CDR3, the DNA is TGTGCCAGCAGCCAATCGGGGGGTGTAAAATCCGGGGAGCTGTTTTTT. The rearrangement links TRBV9 to TRBJ2-2; 7 positions agree with TRBD2. From germline, CDR1 is SGDLS and CDR2 YYNGEE. The CDR3 spans 16 residues. J was trimmed by 6 bases and V by 4 bases; bases with no gene match: 12.

V usage is TRBV5-1 and J usage is TRBJ2-3; D is undetermined. V was clipped by 1 base and J by 7 bases, with 4 bases between them. The CDR3 sequence is 11 residues long. CDR1 is SGHRS and CDR2 is YFSETQ in the germline V gene. CDR3 nucleotide sequence: TGCGCCAGCAGCTTGCAGTATACGCAGTATTTT. It yields the protein CASSLQYTQYF. Full variable domain (outside the CDR3, taken from reference TRBV5-1 and TRBJ2-3): KAGVTQTPRYLIKTRGQQVTLSCSPISGHRSVSWYQQTPGQGLQFLFEYFSETQRNKGNFPGRFSGRQFSNSRSEMNVSTLELGDSALYLCASSLQYTQYFGPGTRLTVL.

The rearrangement joins TRBV5-1 to TRBJ2-1; 8 positions match TRBD2. Germline CDR1 SGHRS, CDR2 YFSETQ. CDR3 length: 16 amino acids. V was pared by 3 bases and J by 9 bases, with 14 bases of the junction left unmatched. In DNA, the CDR3 is TGCGCCAGCAGCTCCCAGGGAGCGGGAGCAACTGTTGAGCAGTTCTTC. Translation gives CASSSQGAGATVEQFF.

This rearrangement joins TRBV5-1 to TRBJ2-2; D ambiguous. Trimming removed 2 bases from V and 1 base from J, with 6 bases in between. The germline V gene has CDR1 SGHRS and CDR2 YFSETQ. The CDR3 runs to 14 residues. The CDR3 reads CASSFRMNTGELFF. The CDR3 nucleotides read TGCGCCAGCAGCTTCCGGATGAACACCGGGGAGCTGTTTTTT.

The J gene is TRBJ2-1, the V gene TRBV5-1; D gene ambiguous. The CDR3 extends over 14 amino acids. The V and J ends lost 2 bases and 8 bases respectively, with 14 bases between them. The germline V gene has CDR1 SGHRS and CDR2 YFSETQ. CDR3: CASSFLGTGDEQFF. In nucleotides, the CDR3 is TGCGCCAGCAGCTTCCTGGGCACCGGCGATGAGCAGTTCTTC.